This T cell receptor beta chain was documented in a study of T cell responses to AZD1222 COVID-19 vaccine. Only in-frame clones appear in the TCRdb table, and some are missing; sequencing was by immunoSEQ multiplex PCR. The sample contains some 180,000 clones, around 94% of which appear only once. The CDR3 spans 15 residues. The germline V gene encodes CDR1 SQVTM and CDR2 ANQGSEA. The germline V and J ends were trimmed by 4 bases and 0 bases, with 10 bases remaining between them. This material consisted of peripheral blood, taken 28 days after the second AZD1222 dose. The rearrangement links TRBV29-1 to TRBJ2-6; tentative D call: TRBD1 (5 bases). The receptor was isolated from an adult who received the AZD1222 COVID-19 vaccine. The CDR3 reads CSVGQFPSGANVLTF. The CDR3 region has the DNA TGCAGCGTTGGACAGTTTCCCTCTGGGGCCAACGTCCTGACTTTC. Based on the CDR3 plus reference TRBV29-1 and TRBJ2-6, the full variable domain is SAVISQKPSRDICQRGTSLTIQCQVDSQVTMMFWYRQQPGQSLTLIATANQGSEATYESGFVIDKFPISRPNLTFSTLTVSNMSPEDSSIYLCSVGQFPSGANVLTFGAGSRLTVL.